This is a list of T cell receptor beta chains from one sample in a study of cytomegalovirus exposure and HLA in healthy donors. TCRdb's table, derived via immunoSEQ multiplex PCR, lists solely in-frame clones and lacks some. The table has roughly 73,000 clones, around 78% seen once. Specimen: PBMCs. The source of these receptors is a man aged 35 to 55 in good health and CMV-seronegative. The CDR3 runs from the conserved cysteine through the conserved F or W. The D gene is left open where the match is weak. Size is omitted from some rows. Given values are once, few, many or a class for expanded clones.

abundance	d_gene	v_gene	j_gene	CDR3nt	CDR3aa
NA	TRBD2	TRBV2	TRBJ2-1	TGTGCCAGCAGTCTAGCGGGAGAGTCCTACAATGAGCAGTTCTTC	CASSLAGESYNEQFF
NA	NA	TRBV18	TRBJ2-7	TGTGCCAGCTCCCCCAGGGTCAGGGAGGACGAGCAGTACTTC	CASSPRVREDEQYF
NA	NA	TRBV7-9	TRBJ1-1	TGTGCCAGCAGCTCGCAGGGATCGAACACTGAAGCTTTCTTT	CASSSQGSNTEAFF
NA	NA	TRBV5-1	TRBJ1-2	TGCGCCAGCAGCTTGGACCCAGGGGTGACTAACTATGGCTACACCTTC	CASSLDPGVTNYGYTF
NA	NA	TRBV19	TRBJ1-2	TGTGCCAGTATGTGGCAGAACTATGGCTACACCTTC	CASMWQNYGYTF
NA	TRBD1	TRBV28	TRBJ2-6	TGTGCCAGCAGTGGGGACAGATTAAACGATAATTCTGGGGCCAACGTCCTGACTTTC	CASSGDRLNDNSGANVLTF
NA	NA	TRBV5-1	TRBJ1-2	TGCGCCAGCAGCAACTCTCAGAGGAACTATGGCTACACCTTC	CASSNSQRNYGYTF
NA	NA	TRBV7-8	TRBJ2-4	TGTGCCAGCAGCTCACAGGCCCAAGTGAACATTCAGTACTTC	CASSSQAQVNIQYF
NA	NA	TRBV29-1	TRBJ2-4	TGCAGCGTGGAACGGTGGGGCAGCGAAAACATTCAGTACTTC	CSVERWGSENIQYF
NA	NA	TRBV7-6	TRBJ2-6	TGTGCCAGCAGCCCAAAAAGGAGGAACAGAGACTCTGGGGCCAACGTCCTGACTTTC	CASSPKRRNRDSGANVLTF
NA	TRBD1	TRBV11-2	TRBJ2-1	TGTGCCAGCACCCCCCCAGACAGGGTGTACGATGAGCAGTTCTTC	CASTPPDRVYDEQFF
NA	TRBD2	TRBV5-8	TRBJ2-3	TGTGCCAGCACGAGCGGGGGTTTTTTCACAGATACGCAGTATTTT	CASTSGGFFTDTQYF
NA	TRBD1	TRBV5-1	TRBJ2-2	TGCGCCAGCAGCTTGGGGGGACAGGGGAACACCGGGGAGCTGTTTTTT	CASSLGGQGNTGELFF
NA	NA	TRBV19	TRBJ2-7	TGTGCCAGTAATAAGGCGGCGAGCTCCTACGAGCAGTACTTC	CASNKAASSYEQYF
NA	NA	TRBV19	TRBJ1-1	TGTGCCAGTAGTATAGGGGTGACCTGGAGCCCTGAAGCTTTCTTT	CASSIGVTWSPEAFF
NA	NA	TRBV7-6	TRBJ1-6	TGTGCCAGCAGCTTAGGACAGCTTAATTCACCCCTCCACTTT	CASSLGQLNSPLHF
NA	NA	TRBV12-5	TRBJ2-5	TGTGCTAGTGGAACCGGGTGGGGGGGGCGGCAAGAGACCCAGTACTTC	CASGTGWGGRQETQYF
NA	NA	TRBV7-2	TRBJ2-2	TGTGCCAGCATCGAGACAGTTTGGACCGGGGAGCTGTTTTTT	CASIETVWTGELFF
NA	NA	TRBV7-2	TRBJ2-5	TGTGCCAGCAGCTTAGGACGTGACCGGGACTTAAAAGAGACCCAGTACTTC	CASSLGRDRDLKETQYF
NA	NA	TRBV7-6	TRBJ1-3	TGTGCCAGCAGCTTATTTGAAACAGTTTCTGGAAACACCATATATTTT	CASSLFETVSGNTIYF
once	NA	TRBV6-5	TRBJ2-3	TGTGCCAGCAGTTACAACAGAAACACAGATACGCAGTATTTT	CASSYNRNTDTQYF
NA	NA	TRBV6-6	TRBJ2-1	TGTGCCAGCAGGCCCGGAGGACGGAATGAGCAGTTCTTC	CASRPGGRNEQFF
once	TRBD2	TRBV5-6	TRBJ2-1	TGTGCCAGCAGCCCCCGGACTGAGCGGGGGGGCACCCGGTTCTTC	CASSPRTERGGTRFF
NA	NA	TRBV9	TRBJ2-5	TGTGCCAGCAGCGTACGGGGGACAGAAGAGACCCAGTACTTC	CASSVRGTEETQYF
NA	NA	TRBV19	TRBJ1-6	TGTGCCAGTAGTAGGCGGACAGCCAACTCCTATAATTCACCCCTCCACTTT	CASSRRTANSYNSPLHF
few	NA	TRBV5-6	TRBJ2-1	TGTGCCAGCAGCTGGGGGCAGGGGGGGCAGTTCTTC	CASSWGQGGQFF
NA	NA	TRBV7-2	TRBJ1-1	TGTGCCAGCAGCCAACAGGGTGACGGTGAAGCTTTCTTT	CASSQQGDGEAFF
NA	TRBD1	TRBV5-6	TRBJ1-5	TGTGCCAGCAGCTTGTCGGACAGGGAAAATCAGCCCCAGCATTTT	CASSLSDRENQPQHF
NA	TRBD1	TRBV14	TRBJ2-7	TGTGCCAGCAGCCAAGTCGGACAGGGGGCTTACGAGCAGTACTTC	CASSQVGQGAYEQYF
NA	NA	TRBV4-2	TRBJ2-5	TGTGCCAGCAGCCAAGAAGGTACAGGTCGAGAGACCCAGTACTTC	CASSQEGTGRETQYF
NA	NA	TRBV7-2	TRBJ2-2	TGTGCCAGCAGCCTAGCCTCCACAATCAGGAACACCGGGGAGCTGTTTTTT	CASSLASTIRNTGELFF
NA	TRBD1	TRBV10-1	TRBJ2-1	TGCGCCAGCACTTCGGGGACAGCCAACTCCTACAATGAGCAGTTCTTC	CASTSGTANSYNEQFF
NA	TRBD1	TRBV7-9	TRBJ1-5	TGTGCCAGCAGCTTGACAGGGAGTAGCAATCAGCCCCAGCATTTT	CASSLTGSSNQPQHF
NA	NA	TRBV5-1	TRBJ1-6	TGCGCCAGCACGCTGGATCGGGATTCACCCCTCCACTTT	CASTLDRDSPLHF
few	TRBD2	TRBV11-2	TRBJ2-1	TGTGCCAGCAGTTGGGGGGGAGGGGAGTTGCAGTTCTTC	CASSWGGGELQFF
NA	TRBD1	TRBV7-3	TRBJ2-3	TGTGCCAGCAGCCTACAGGGGAGAGATACGCAGTATTTT	CASSLQGRDTQYF
NA	TRBD1	TRBV7-3	TRBJ2-7	TGTGCCAGCAGCTTCTCCGGGACAGCAGAATACGAGCAGTACTTC	CASSFSGTAEYEQYF